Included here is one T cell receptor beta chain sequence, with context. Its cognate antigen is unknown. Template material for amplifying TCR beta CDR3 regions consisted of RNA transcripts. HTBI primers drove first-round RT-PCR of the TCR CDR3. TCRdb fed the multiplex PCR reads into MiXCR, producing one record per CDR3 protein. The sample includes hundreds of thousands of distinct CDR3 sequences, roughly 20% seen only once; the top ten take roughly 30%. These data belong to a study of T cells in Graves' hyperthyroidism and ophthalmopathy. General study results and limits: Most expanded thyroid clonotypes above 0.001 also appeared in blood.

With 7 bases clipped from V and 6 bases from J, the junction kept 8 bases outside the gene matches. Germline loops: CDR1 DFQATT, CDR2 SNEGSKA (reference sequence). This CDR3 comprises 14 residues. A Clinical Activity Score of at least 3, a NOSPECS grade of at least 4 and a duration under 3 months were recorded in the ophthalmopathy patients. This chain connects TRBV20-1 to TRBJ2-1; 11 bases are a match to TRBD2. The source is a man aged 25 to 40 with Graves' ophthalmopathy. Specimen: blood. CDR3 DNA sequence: TGCAGTGTCCCAACTAGCGGGAGTATCAATGAGCAGTTCTTC. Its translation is CSVPTSGSINEQFF.